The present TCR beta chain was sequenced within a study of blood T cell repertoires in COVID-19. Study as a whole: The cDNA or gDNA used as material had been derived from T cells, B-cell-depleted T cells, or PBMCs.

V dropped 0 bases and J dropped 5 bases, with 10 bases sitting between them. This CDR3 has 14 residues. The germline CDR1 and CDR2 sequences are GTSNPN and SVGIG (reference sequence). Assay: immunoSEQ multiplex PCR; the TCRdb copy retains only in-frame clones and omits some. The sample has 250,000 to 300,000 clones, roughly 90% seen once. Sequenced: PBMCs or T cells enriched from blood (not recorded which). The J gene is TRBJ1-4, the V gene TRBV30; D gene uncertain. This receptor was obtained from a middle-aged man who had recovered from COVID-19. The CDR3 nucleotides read TGTGCCTGGAGTGTACGCGGTGTAAATGAAAAACTGTTTTTT. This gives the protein CAWSVRGVNEKLFF.